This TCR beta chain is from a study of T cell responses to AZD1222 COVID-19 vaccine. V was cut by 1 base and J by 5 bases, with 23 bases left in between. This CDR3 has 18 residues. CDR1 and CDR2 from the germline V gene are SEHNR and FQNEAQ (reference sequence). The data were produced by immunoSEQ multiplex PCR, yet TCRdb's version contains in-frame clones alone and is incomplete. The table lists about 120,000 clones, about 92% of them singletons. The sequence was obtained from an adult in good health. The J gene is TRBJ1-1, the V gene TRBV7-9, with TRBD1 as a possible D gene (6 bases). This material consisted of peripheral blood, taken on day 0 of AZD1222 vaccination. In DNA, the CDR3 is TGTGCCAGCAGCTTAGAGTATTGGGGTGCGGGGGCAGGAACTGAAGCTTTCTTT. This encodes CASSLEYWGAGAGTEAFF.